The clone carrying this T cell receptor (beta chain) has more than one count but fewer than ten. This entry comes from a study of graft-versus-host responses after intestinal transplantation. Some clones are missing from TCRdb's copy, which holds only in-frame ones; the method was immunoSEQ multiplex PCR. The sample has roughly 4,000 clones; approximately 85% are singletons. The CDR3 is made up of 15 amino acids. The germline gives CDR1 SGHTA, CDR2 FQGNSA. The trim removed 4 bases at V and 9 bases at J, leaving 7 bases unmatched. The graft tissue was processed, and this released both intraepithelial and lamina propria lymphocytes.

The sequence came from a human patient who received an intestinal transplant, so some T cells may come from the graft donor. The sample consisted of ileum tissue, taken more than 650 days after intestinal transplant. The V gene is TRBV7-2, the J gene TRBJ1-6, with 9 nucleotides matching TRBD1. The CDR3 bases are TGTGCCAGCAGCTCCCCGGGACAGGGTATTTCACCCCTCCACTTT. Protein: CASSSPGQGISPLHF.